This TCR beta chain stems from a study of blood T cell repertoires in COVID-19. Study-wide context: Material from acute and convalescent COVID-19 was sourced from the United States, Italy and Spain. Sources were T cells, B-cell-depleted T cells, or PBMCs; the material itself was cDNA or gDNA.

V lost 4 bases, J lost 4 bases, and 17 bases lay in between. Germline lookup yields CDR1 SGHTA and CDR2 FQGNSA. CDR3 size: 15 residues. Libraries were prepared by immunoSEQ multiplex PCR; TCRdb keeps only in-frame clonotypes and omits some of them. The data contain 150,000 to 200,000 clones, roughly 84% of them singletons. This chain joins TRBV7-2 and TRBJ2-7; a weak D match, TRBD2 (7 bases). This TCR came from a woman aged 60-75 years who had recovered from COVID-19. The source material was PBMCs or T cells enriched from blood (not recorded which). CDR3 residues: CASSSVAGAGYEQYF. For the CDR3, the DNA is TGTGCCAGCAGCTCTGTCGCGGGGGCAGGGTACGAGCAGTACTTC.